The 31 T cell receptor beta chains listed next were all sequenced from one sample in a study of cytotoxic CD8 clonotypes in ibrutinib-treated CLL. TCRdb's copy holds only in-frame clones and misses some; the assay was immunoSEQ multiplex PCR. Of approximately 11,000 clones listed, over 75% were seen once; the top ten hold approximately 22%. Sequenced material: PBMCs, taken at disease progression, from a patient treated with ibrutinib. These receptors all come from a human donor with chronic lymphocytic leukemia.

As for this clone: Mismatch with germline at one junction end may stem from a read error. V is TRBV7-7 and J is TRBJ2-2, with D possibly being TRBD1 (6 bases). The CDR3 length is 15 residues. Germline CDR1 SSHAT, CDR2 FNYEAQ (reference sequence). The DNA for the CDR3 is TGTGCTAGCAGCGTACAGGGCGGCGTGGCCGGGGAGCTGTTTTTT. Translated: CASSVQGGVAGELFF. Together with reference TRBV7-7 and TRBJ2-2, the CDR3 gives the full variable domain: GAGVSQSPRYKVTKRGQDVTLRCDPISSHATLYWYQQALGQGPEFLTYFNYEAQPDKSGLPSDRFSAERPEGSISTLTIQRTEQRDSAMYRCASSVQGGVAGELFFGEGSRLTVL.

V and J are TRBV5-1 and TRBJ2-7, with D unresolved. The V end was cut by 2 bases, the J end by 5 bases, with 14 bases between. The CDR3 totals 14 residues. The V gene's germline CDR1 is SGHRS and CDR2 YFSETQ. CDR3 region: CASSFGGFPNEQYF. The CDR3 coding sequence is TGCGCCAGCAGCTTCGGCGGATTTCCCAACGAGCAGTACTTC.

The rearrangement joins TRBV27 to TRBJ2-3, with D perhaps TRBD1 (5 bases). The CDR3 loop spans 13 amino acids. Germline CDR1 reads MNHEY; CDR2 reads SMNVEV (reference sequence). V was pared by 3 bases and J by 5 bases, with 9 bases between. The CDR3 nucleotides are TGTGCCAGCAGTTTTGCAGGGATAGATACGCAGTATTTT. It is translated as CASSFAGIDTQYF.

On this clone: In the same sample, other DNA sequences code for this CDR3. V usage is TRBV2 and J usage is TRBJ1-3; D might be TRBD1 (5 bases). CDR1 SNHLY and CDR2 FYNNEI come from the germline V gene. Trimming removed 8 bases from V and 0 bases from J, with 11 bases in between. CDR3 length: 14 residues. The CDR3 sequence is CASGTRSSGNTIYF. The DNA of the CDR3 is TGTGCCAGCGGGACCAGGAGCTCTGGAAACACCATATATTTT.

This chain uses TRBV6-1 with TRBJ2-7; possible D gene TRBD1, 7 bases. This CDR3 has 15 amino acids. Germline V gives CDR1 MNHNS, CDR2 SASEGT. The ends were cut back, 1 base at V and 3 bases at J, with 13 bases in the middle. The CDR3 DNA is TGTGCCAGCAGTGAAGGTGGAGGGGGCGGCTACGAGCAGTACTTC. Translating gives CASSEGGGGGYEQYF.

This clone was counted between two and nine times. The chain employs TRBV2 and TRBJ1-2; the match to TRBD1 covers 11 bases. After removal of 8 bases from V and 8 bases from J, the junction contained 10 bases not matched to a gene. CDR1 and CDR2 from the germline V gene are SNHLY and FYNNEI. The CDR3 spans 14 residues. The CDR3 nucleotides are TGTGCCAGCCGACAAGGACAGGGGGCGCGAGGCTACACCTTC. Its translation is CASRQGQGARGYTF.

This clone was seen a few times. V and J are TRBV10-3 and TRBJ2-7; D not certain. Germline V CDR1 and CDR2: ENHRY, SYGVKD. CDR3 length: 14 amino acids. V was pared by 6 bases and J by 2 bases, with 14 bases between. The CDR3 DNA reads TGTGCCATCAGCCAAGGCGAAGGGACCTACGAGCAGTACTTC. It translates to CAISQGEGTYEQYF.

This clone has only a few counts. This chain links TRBV30 with TRBJ2-1, with 7 nucleotides matching TRBD2. The CDR3 runs 15 residues. Germline values: CDR1 GTSNPN, CDR2 SVGIG (reference sequence). The trim removed 0 bases at V and 0 bases at J, leaving 2 bases unmatched. The chain's CDR3 is CAWSVGGSSYNEQFF. The CDR3 nucleotides read TGTGCCTGGAGTGTAGGCGGGAGCTCCTACAATGAGCAGTTCTTC.

V gene TRBV27 combines with J gene TRBJ1-5, with D tentatively TRBD1 (6 bases). Per the germline V gene, CDR1 is MNHEY and CDR2 is SMNVEV (reference sequence). This CDR3 has 17 amino acids. The ends were cut back, 0 bases at V and 0 bases at J, with 12 bases in the middle. CDR3 residues: CASSLSAGVGSNQPQHF. For the CDR3, the DNA is TGTGCCAGCAGTTTATCCGCAGGGGTGGGTAGCAATCAGCCCCAGCATTTT.

The sample holds one count of this clone. V is TRBV30 and J is TRBJ2-3; D is uncertain. CDR1 and CDR2 (germline): GTSNPN, SVGIG (reference sequence). V lost 5 bases to trimming and J lost 5 bases, with 11 bases between them. The CDR3 spans 12 residues. The CDR3 DNA follows: TGTGCCTGGCAGGACGTGGTAGATACGCAGTATTTT. Encoded protein: CAWQDVVDTQYF.

This chain links TRBV21-1 with TRBJ1-3; TRBD1 was called by the table and not checked on the DNA. TRBV21-1 has pseudogene status. CDR3 size: 14 residues. As DNA, the CDR3 is TGTGCCTCCCGAGGGACAGGGTCTGGAAACACCATATATTTT. Residues: CASRGTGSGNTIYF.

This clone is termed medium-sized. This chain uses TRBV28 with TRBJ1-2; D not certain. V lost 1 base and J lost 4, with 10 bases in between. The CDR3 is made up of 14 amino acids. Germline V lookup: CDR1 MDHEN, CDR2 SYDVKM. CDR3 in DNA: TGTGCCAGCAGTTTATCCGGCTTTGGCTATGGCTACACCTTC. This sequence encodes CASSLSGFGYGYTF.

The gene calls are TRBV6-5 and TRBJ1-1; possible D gene TRBD1, 5 bases. Per germline, CDR1 MNHEY and CDR2 SVGAGI. CDR3 size: 15 residues. V shed 4 bases and J shed 4 bases, with 16 bases lying between them. This chain's CDR3 is CASSSGTAMGTEAFF. Written as DNA, the CDR3 is TGTGCCAGCAGTTCCGGGACCGCCATGGGCACTGAAGCTTTCTTT.

The rearrangement joins TRBV29-1 to TRBJ2-7; D uncertain. Germline CDR1 reads SQVTM; CDR2 reads ANQGSEA. This CDR3 comprises 10 residues. Trimming removed 0 bases at V and 4 bases at J, with 1 base between. CDR3 bases: TGCAGCGTTGAAGATTACGAGCAGTACTTC. Translation: CSVEDYEQYF.

The chain links TRBV5-1 to TRBJ2-3; TRBD1 is a possible D gene (6 bases). V was shortened by 4 bases and J by 4 bases, with 13 bases between the two germline ends. The length of the CDR3 is 14 residues. Germline CDR1 reads SGHRS; CDR2 reads YFSETQ. Here the CDR3 DNA reads TGCGCCAGCAGCACCGGACAGTCCGCAGATACGCAGTATTTT. This codes for CASSTGQSADTQYF.

The rearrangement links TRBV21-1 to TRBJ1-5. TRBV21-1 represents a pseudogene. The CDR3 is made up of 17 amino acids. The CDR3 loop reads CASSKVHRRMGDQPQHF. The DNA for the CDR3 is TGTGCCAGCAGCAAAGTCCACAGGAGAATGGGGGATCAGCCCCAGCATTTT.

The chain has TRBV7-2 and TRBJ1-2, with D perhaps matching TRBD1 (6 bases). The length of the CDR3 is 17 residues. Germline V CDR1 and CDR2: SGHTA, FQGNSA. V lost 5 bases, J lost 1 base, and 20 bases lay in between. The CDR3 nucleotides read TGTGCCAGCAGCCGAGGACAGACGACAATTGTTAACTATGGCTACACCTTC. Translated: CASSRGQTTIVNYGYTF.

V usage is TRBV25-1 and J usage is TRBJ2-1; 11 bases align to TRBD2. Germline CDR1 and CDR2: MGHDK and SYGVNS. This CDR3 has 14 amino acids. Trimming cost V 10 bases and J 6 bases; bases outside gene matches: 8. The CDR3 is CATRLAGLSNEQFF. The CDR3 DNA follows: TGTGCCACCCGACTAGCGGGATTATCCAATGAGCAGTTCTTC. Full variable domain (missing parts from reference TRBV25-1 and TRBJ2-1): EADIYQTPRYLVIGTGKKITLECSQTMGHDKMYWYQQDPGMELHLIHYSYGVNSTEKGDLSSESTVSRIRTEHFPLTLESARPSHTSQYLCATRLAGLSNEQFFGPGTRLTVL.

This chain connects TRBV28 to TRBJ2-7; no firm D call. The CDR3 is made up of 13 amino acids. Germline V lookup: CDR1 MDHEN, CDR2 SYDVKM. Trimming cost V 1 base and J 5 bases, with 9 bases left between them. The DNA for the CDR3 is TGTGCCAGCAGTTTATCGTCCGGTAACGAGCAGTACTTC. It codes for CASSLSSGNEQYF.

V gene TRBV5-6 combines with J gene TRBJ2-7; possibly TRBD1 or TRBD2 for D (5 bases each). Germline CDR1 SGHDT, CDR2 YYEEEE. The V and J ends lost 4 bases and 5 bases respectively, with 22 bases between them. The CDR3 covers 16 residues. The chain's CDR3 is CASSGVSYWGSDEQYF. CDR3 sequence (DNA): TGTGCCAGCAGCGGTGTATCGTATTGGGGGTCCGACGAGCAGTACTTC.

The CDR3 DNA reads TGTGCCAGCCGGGACAGTGTTGTTGAGACCCAGTACTTC. Its translation: CASRDSVVETQYF. The V gene is TRBV6-5, the J gene TRBJ2-5; 7 bases are a match to TRBD1. Germline assignment: CDR1 MNHEY and CDR2 SVGAGI. V lost 8 bases and J lost 5; bases outside the gene matches: 8. The CDR3 extends over 13 amino acids.

The genes are TRBV27 and TRBJ2-7, with TRBD1 matching 7 bases. Germline CDR1 MNHEY, CDR2 SMNVEV (reference sequence). V gave up 6 bases and J gave up 0 bases; unmatched junction bases: 14. The CDR3 is 17 amino acids. CDR3 region: CASSRMTGTPSSYEQYF. As DNA, the CDR3 is TGTGCCAGCAGCCGTATGACAGGGACCCCCTCCTCCTACGAGCAGTACTTC.

The J gene is TRBJ1-1, the V gene TRBV5-1, with no clear D. This CDR3 is 12 amino acids long. V lost 0 bases, J lost 1 base, and 1 base lay in between. Germline values: CDR1 SGHRS, CDR2 YFSETQ. The DNA of the CDR3 is TGCGCCAGCAGCTTGGCGAACACTGAAGCTTTCTTT. It yields the protein CASSLANTEAFF.

This sequence joins TRBV5-1 and TRBJ1-1, with 8 positions matching TRBD1. The CDR3 is 14 residues long. The ends lost 4 bases at V and 5 bases at J; junction bases unmatched: 7. The germline gives CDR1 SGHRS, CDR2 YFSETQ. CDR3 sequence reads: CASSPLTGDTEAFF. The CDR3 nucleotides are TGCGCCAGCAGCCCTTTGACAGGGGATACTGAAGCTTTCTTT.

This sequence joins TRBV11-2 and TRBJ2-2; D possibly corresponds to TRBD1 (6 bases). CDR1 is SGHAT, CDR2 FQNNGV, per germline. This CDR3 has 15 residues. Trimming took 6 bases from V and 4 from J, leaving 15 bases between them. CDR3: CASRSQRRGTGELFF. The DNA for the CDR3 is TGTGCCAGCAGATCTCAGCGCAGGGGCACCGGGGAGCTGTTTTTT.

The V call is TRBV5-1, the J call TRBJ1-2; unclear D gene. Trimming removed 0 bases at V and 4 bases at J, with 13 bases between. Per the germline V gene, CDR1 is SGHRS and CDR2 is YFSETQ. This CDR3 region has 15 residues. The CDR3 DNA follows: TGCGCCAGCAGCTTGGCCCCCGGGGTGGGCTATGGCTACACCTTC. Its translation: CASSLAPGVGYGYTF. The full variable domain, in which reference TRBV5-1 and TRBJ1-2 provide the parts outside the CDR3, is KAGVTQTPRYLIKTRGQQVTLSCSPISGHRSVSWYQQTPGQGLQFLFEYFSETQRNKGNFPGRFSGRQFSNSRSEMNVSTLELGDSALYLCASSLAPGVGYGYTFGSGTRLTVV.

The gene calls are TRBV7-6 and TRBJ2-2; D perhaps matches TRBD1 (6 bases). V lost 5 bases, J lost 11 bases, and 18 bases lay in between. The CDR3 sequence is 14 residues long. The germline V gene encodes CDR1 SGHVS and CDR2 FNYEAQ. CDR3 sequence (DNA): TGTGCCAGCAGCCCGGGGATCGGGACACCTGAGCTGTTTTTT. Encoded protein: CASSPGIGTPELFF.

This rearrangement joins TRBV19 to TRBJ2-1; TRBD1 or TRBD2 may be the D gene (5 bases each). Per germline, CDR1 LNHDA and CDR2 SQIVND (reference sequence). V lost 3 bases and J 0 bases, leaving 15 bases between the germline ends. The CDR3 contains 17 residues. CDR3 in DNA: TGTGCCAGTAGTATCCCACAGGTTGGGAGCTCCTACAATGAGCAGTTCTTC. It encodes CASSIPQVGSSYNEQFF.

For the CDR3, the DNA is TGTGCCAGCAGTTTATCGCGGGGAGATACGCAGTATTTT. Translating gives CASSLSRGDTQYF. The chain combines TRBV27 with TRBJ2-3, with D possibly being TRBD2 (6 bases). The CDR3 loop spans 13 amino acids. With 0 bases removed from V and 5 bases from J, the gap between germline ends came to 6 bases. Germline CDR1 is MNHEY and CDR2 is SMNVEV (reference sequence).

CDR3 nucleotides: TGCGCCAGCAGCTTGCAGCGGGCCACAGATACGCAGTATTTT. Translated, it gives CASSLQRATDTQYF. This chain connects TRBV5-1 to TRBJ2-3, with D possibly matching TRBD2 (6 bases). Germline lookup yields CDR1 SGHRS and CDR2 YFSETQ. With 1 base removed from V and 2 bases from J, the gap between germline ends came to 8 bases. The CDR3 runs 14 residues.

The CDR3 loop is CASSQDRGATNEKLFF. CDR3 DNA: TGTGCCAGCAGCCAAGATCGGGGCGCAACTAATGAAAAACTGTTTTTT. This chain joins TRBV4-2 and TRBJ1-4; D perhaps matches TRBD1 (5 bases). Germline loops: CDR1 LGHNA, CDR2 YNFKEQ. The CDR3 covers 16 residues. Trimming left V 0 bases short and J 0 bases short, with 8 bases between.